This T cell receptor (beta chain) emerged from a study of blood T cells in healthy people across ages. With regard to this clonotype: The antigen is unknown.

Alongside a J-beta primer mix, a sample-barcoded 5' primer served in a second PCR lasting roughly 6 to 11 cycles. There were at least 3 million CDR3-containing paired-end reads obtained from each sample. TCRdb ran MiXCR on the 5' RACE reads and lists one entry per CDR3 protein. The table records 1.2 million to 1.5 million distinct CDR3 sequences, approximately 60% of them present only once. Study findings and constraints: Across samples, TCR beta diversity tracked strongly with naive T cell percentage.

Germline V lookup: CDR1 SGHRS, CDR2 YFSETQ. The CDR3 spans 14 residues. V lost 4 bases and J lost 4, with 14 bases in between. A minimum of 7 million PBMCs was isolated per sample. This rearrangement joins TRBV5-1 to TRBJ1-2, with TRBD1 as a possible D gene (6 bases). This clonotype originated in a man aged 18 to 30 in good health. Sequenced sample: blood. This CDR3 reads CASSAGQTGYGYTF. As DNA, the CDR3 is TGCGCCAGCAGCGCTGGACAGACCGGCTATGGCTACACCTTC.